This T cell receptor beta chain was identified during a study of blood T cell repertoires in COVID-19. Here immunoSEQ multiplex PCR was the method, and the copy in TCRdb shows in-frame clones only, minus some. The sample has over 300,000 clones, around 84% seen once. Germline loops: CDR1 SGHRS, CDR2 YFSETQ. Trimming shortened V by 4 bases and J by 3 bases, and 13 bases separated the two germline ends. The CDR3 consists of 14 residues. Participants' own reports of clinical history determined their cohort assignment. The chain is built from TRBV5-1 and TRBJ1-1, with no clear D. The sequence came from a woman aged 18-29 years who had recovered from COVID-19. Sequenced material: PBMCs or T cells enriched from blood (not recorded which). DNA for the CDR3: TGCGCCAGCAGCCTAGATTTAAGCGACACTGAAGCTTTCTTT. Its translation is CASSLDLSDTEAFF.